These 27 T cell receptor beta chains came from one sample sequenced in a study of human T cells and chemical hapten exposure (dated by TCRdb to the early 2020s). The time point label of this sample denotes: healthy volunteer bleed at 2 weeks. Total RNA was isolated from unfractionated whole blood collected in Tempus Blood RNA tubes. Libraries were constructed by RACE. Sequenced using a NextSeq 500. TCRdb ran its own pipeline on the public reads, namely fastp trimming at Q25 and MiXCR clone calling, and kept in-frame beta chains. Each entry is one CDR3 protein sequence, shown with its most common DNA and genes. This sample gives about 130,000 distinct CDR3 sequences in total; more than 7.5% of them show up just once. Roughly 2% of the sample is held by the ten biggest clonotypes. The specimen was whole blood. These receptor sequences come from a male donor in good health. Some clones in this sample may be carry-over from other donors' samples.

This clonotype was recorded at least ten times. This chain joins TRBV5-1 and TRBJ2-7; 14 nucleotides line up with TRBD2. CDR3 size: 16 residues. CDR1 and CDR2 (germline): SGHRS, YFSETQ. Unmatched junction bases numbered 7, after V lost 4 bases and J lost 4 bases. The CDR3 coding sequence is TGCGCCAGCAGCCCGGGACTAGCGGGAGTAGTATACGAGCAGTACTTC. Encoded protein: CASSPGLAGVVYEQYF.

The rearrangement links TRBV9 to TRBJ2-1; 7 positions agree with TRBD2. Germline V gene data show CDR1 as SGDLS and CDR2 as YYNGEE. V gave up 5 bases and J gave up 4 bases; unmatched junction bases: 9. This CDR3 has 15 amino acids. CDR3 DNA sequence: TGTGCCAGCAGTGGGGGGGGGACTCAGTACAATGAGCAGTTCTTC. Its protein is CASSGGGTQYNEQFF.

This chain links TRBV12-3 or TRBV12-4 with TRBJ2-2, with D possibly being TRBD1 or TRBD2 (6 bases each). There are 14 residues in the CDR3. Trimming shortened V by 7 bases and J by 6 bases, and 15 bases separated the two germline ends. DNA of the CDR3: TGTGCCAGCAACCCCAAGGGGGGAGCCGGGGAGCTGTTTTTT. It codes for CASNPKGGAGELFF.

Many counts were recorded for this clonotype. This rearrangement joins TRBV19 to TRBJ1-5; unclear D gene. The CDR3 is 16 amino acids. V lost 5 bases to trimming and J lost 7 bases, with 21 bases between them. CDR1 is LNHDA and CDR2 is SQIVND in the germline V gene (reference sequence). The CDR3 nucleotides are TGTGCCAGTAGTGTCATTTGGGCAGGAAGATACCAGCCCCAGCATTTT. It encodes CASSVIWAGRYQPQHF.

In its sample, this clonotype was seen a few times. This sequence joins TRBV4-1 and TRBJ1-3; D is ambiguous. From germline, CDR1 is MGHRA and CDR2 YSYEKL. V was pared by 1 base and J by 7 bases, with 8 bases between. This CDR3 has 13 amino acids. Written as DNA, the CDR3 is TGCGCCAGCAGCCAAGTGGCCTGGAACACCATATATTTT. Its protein product is CASSQVAWNTIYF.

A few counts support this clonotype. V gene TRBV6-5 combines with J gene TRBJ2-5, with 9 bases aligning to TRBD1. With 4 bases clipped from V and 1 base from J, the junction kept 4 bases outside the gene matches. The CDR3 contains 15 residues. CDR1 MNHEY and CDR2 SVGAGI come from the germline V gene. CDR3 sequence (DNA): TGTGCCAGCAGTTCCGGGACAGGGATCCAAGAGACCCAGTACTTC. Amino acids: CASSSGTGIQETQYF.

This clonotype was observed a few times. The chain employs TRBV5-1 and TRBJ2-3; 8 bases map to TRBD1. The CDR3 has 15 amino acids. The ends lost 1 base at V and 4 bases at J; junction bases unmatched: 5. Germline values: CDR1 SGHRS, CDR2 YFSETQ. CDR3 nucleotides: TGCGCCAGCAGCTTGAGACAGGGGTCCCCAGATACGCAGTATTTT. Translation: CASSLRQGSPDTQYF.

This clonotype was observed a handful of times. This chain uses TRBV29-1 with TRBJ2-7; 7 bases fit TRBD1. This CDR3 is built from 13 residues. Germline CDR1 is SQVTM and CDR2 is ANQGSEA. V gave up 4 bases and J gave up 2 bases; unmatched junction bases: 5. CDR3 protein: CSVVNRGPYEQYF. The CDR3 DNA is TGCAGCGTTGTGAACAGGGGTCCCTACGAGCAGTACTTC.

There are a few counts of this clonotype. The chain has TRBV12-3 or TRBV12-4 and TRBJ2-3, with 15 bases matching TRBD2. After removal of 5 bases from V and 0 bases from J, the junction contained 3 bases not matched to a gene. The length of the CDR3 is 17 residues. CDR3 sequence reads: CASSRTSGRASTDTQYF. The CDR3 DNA sequence: TGTGCCAGCAGTCGGACTAGCGGGAGGGCGAGCACAGATACGCAGTATTTT.

CDR3 protein: CASSLPPDTQYF. CDR3 in DNA: TGTGCCAGCAGTCTCCCCCCAGATACGCAGTATTTT. J is TRBJ2-3 and V is TRBV2; D not certain. Germline CDR1 SNHLY, CDR2 FYNNEI. There are 12 residues in the CDR3. Trimming shortened V by 5 bases and J by 4 bases, and 7 bases separated the two germline ends.

This clonotype was detected ten times or more. The chain couples TRBV7-9 to TRBJ2-5; D unclear. Looked up from germline, CDR1 is SEHNR and CDR2 is FQNEAQ (reference sequence). The germline V and J ends were trimmed by 1 base and 1 base, with 7 bases remaining between them. The CDR3 is made up of 14 amino acids. The CDR3 is CASSLEGSQETQYF. The CDR3 nucleotides are TGTGCCAGCAGCTTAGAGGGCAGCCAAGAGACCCAGTACTTC.

This clonotype was seen more than once but under ten times. V gene TRBV25-1 combines with J gene TRBJ1-5; 8 nucleotides align to TRBD1. The CDR3 consists of 15 residues. Trimming removed 3 bases from V and 3 bases from J; junction bases left unmatched: 4. The V gene's germline CDR1 is MGHDK and CDR2 SYGVNS. Here the CDR3 DNA reads TGTGCCAGCAGTGAGAACAGGGGGTTCAATCAGCCCCAGCATTTT. It is translated as CASSENRGFNQPQHF.

In DNA, the CDR3 is TGTGCCAGCAGACCCGGACAGGGGCCCTACAATGAGCAGTTCTTC. It translates to CASRPGQGPYNEQFF. This chain joins TRBV6-5 and TRBJ2-1; 9 positions match TRBD1. The length of the CDR3 is 15 residues. The germline CDR1 and CDR2 sequences are MNHEY and SVGAGI. V shed 6 bases and J 2 bases; nucleotides not matched to a gene: 5.

In this sample, this clonotype turned up many times. V is TRBV6-2 or TRBV6-3 and J is TRBJ2-7; D remains unclear. CDR3 size: 12 residues. The germline CDR1 and CDR2 sequences are MNHEY and SVGEGT. V was pared by 5 bases and J by 6 bases, with 11 bases between. The DNA of the CDR3 is TGTGCCAGCAGTCCGGCTATGTTCGAGCAGTACTTC. Its translation: CASSPAMFEQYF.

This clonotype was recorded a few times. This chain uses TRBV10-3 with TRBJ2-1; 7 nucleotides line up with TRBD1. This CDR3 has 15 residues. In germline, CDR1 is ENHRY, CDR2 SYGVKD. With 8 bases clipped from V and 4 bases from J, the junction kept 11 bases outside the gene matches. The CDR3 reads CAIWDRTGEYNEQFF. The CDR3 DNA is TGTGCCATCTGGGATCGGACAGGAGAATACAATGAGCAGTTCTTC.

This clonotype showed up just a few times. V and J are TRBV3-1 and TRBJ1-1; 7 bases fit TRBD1. Trimming removed 4 bases from V and 0 bases from J; junction bases left unmatched: 11. The CDR3 length is 17 residues. Germline CDR1 is LGHDT and CDR2 is YNNKEL (reference sequence). The CDR3: CASSLRDSYLMNTEAFF. The CDR3 coding sequence is TGTGCCAGCAGCCTTAGGGACAGCTACCTCATGAACACTGAAGCTTTCTTT.

This clonotype has ten or more counts. The chain has TRBV6-2 or TRBV6-3 and TRBJ2-1; 9 bases match TRBD2. Losses at the gene ends were 7 bases for V and 3 bases for J; bases not matched to a gene: 7. CDR1 is MNHEY, CDR2 SVGEGT, per germline. The CDR3 is 15 residues long. CDR3 nucleotide sequence: TGTGCCAGCACCGTAGCGGGGGACCTCTACAATGAGCAGTTCTTC. It encodes CASTVAGDLYNEQFF.

This clonotype showed up many times. J is TRBJ2-1 and V is TRBV2; 11 bases align to TRBD1. This CDR3 has 15 residues. The germline V gene has CDR1 SNHLY and CDR2 FYNNEI. V was clipped by 2 bases and J by 6 bases; unmatched bases: 3. CDR3 residues: CASSELGTGGNEQFF. DNA for the CDR3: TGTGCCAGCAGTGAATTAGGGACAGGGGGCAATGAGCAGTTCTTC.

This clonotype has just a few counts. The chain carries TRBV12-3 or TRBV12-4 and TRBJ2-5; 7 bases are shared with TRBD2. J gave up 6 bases and V 0 bases, and 13 bases lay outside the gene matches. The CDR3 contains 17 residues. The CDR3 sequence: CASSLAPGLAVGKTQYF. The CDR3 coding sequence is TGTGCCAGCAGTTTAGCCCCTGGCCTAGCGGTGGGAAAGACCCAGTACTTC.

This clonotype has more than one count but fewer than ten. The V gene is TRBV11-2, the J gene TRBJ2-2; TRBD2 might be the D (5 bases). V lost 7 bases and J lost 6, with 15 bases in between. Germline V gene lookup returns CDR1 SGHAT and CDR2 FQNNGV. The length of the CDR3 is 14 residues. The CDR3 sequence: CASIRGIPPGELFF. Here the CDR3 DNA reads TGTGCCAGCATCCGGGGAATACCTCCCGGGGAGCTGTTTTTT. The whole variable domain, remainder taken from reference TRBV11-2 and TRBJ2-2, is EAGVAQSPRYKIIEKRQSVAFWCNPISGHATLYWYQQILGQGPKLLIQFQNNGVVDDSQLPKDRFSAERLKGVDSTLKIQPAKLEDSAVYLCASIRGIPPGELFFGEGSRLTVL.

The CDR3 spells CASSLRAVQGYNEQFF. In nucleotides, the CDR3 is TGTGCCAGCAGCTTGAGAGCGGTGCAGGGCTACAATGAGCAGTTCTTC. The genes are TRBV7-8 and TRBJ2-1; D tentatively fits TRBD1 or TRBD2 (5 bases each). V lost 3 bases, J lost 3 bases, and 15 bases lay in between. This CDR3 is built from 16 residues. Germline CDR1 is SGHVS and CDR2 is FQNEAQ.

This clonotype was recorded many times. The chain combines TRBV12-3 or TRBV12-4 with TRBJ2-3; D tentatively fits TRBD1 or TRBD2 (5 bases each). This CDR3 spans 15 amino acids. Deletions cut 7 bases from V and 3 bases from J, with 17 bases between. Here the CDR3 DNA reads TGTGCCAGCACCTTGGGACCGTCTTATACAGATACGCAGTATTTT. This translates into CASTLGPSYTDTQYF.

The chain links TRBV14 to TRBJ2-3, with TRBD1 matching 8 bases. V was clipped by 1 base and J by 2 bases; unmatched bases: 8. Germline lookup yields CDR1 SGHDN and CDR2 FVKESK. This CDR3 is built from 17 residues. CDR3 amino acids: CASSQAPDRAFTDTQYF. The CDR3 coding sequence is TGTGCCAGCAGCCAAGCCCCGGACAGGGCCTTCACAGATACGCAGTATTTT. Supplemented by reference TRBV14 and TRBJ2-3, the full variable domain reads EAGVTQFPSHSVIEKGQTVTLRCDPISGHDNLYWYRRVMGKEIKFLLHFVKESKQDESGMPNNRFLAERTGGTYSTLKVQPAELEDSGVYFCASSQAPDRAFTDTQYFGPGTRLTVL.

Ten or more counts support this clonotype. The chain couples TRBV7-9 to TRBJ1-5; D remains unclear. CDR3 length: 12 amino acids. Trimming took off 8 bases at V and 3 bases at J, with 8 bases between the two ends. CDR1 and CDR2 (germline): SEHNR, FQNEAQ (reference sequence). In nucleotides, the CDR3 is TGTGCCAGCGCGGACTCCAATCAGCCCCAGCATTTT. Encoded protein: CASADSNQPQHF.

This rearrangement joins TRBV7-2 to TRBJ2-5; D gene uncertain. V lost 1 base, J lost 1 base, and 16 bases lay in between. The germline V gene has CDR1 SGHTA and CDR2 FQGNSA. This CDR3 contains 17 residues. CDR3 amino acids: CASSLGGLGRSQETQYF. CDR3 in DNA: TGTGCCAGCAGCTTAGGAGGATTGGGCAGGAGCCAAGAGACCCAGTACTTC.

V is TRBV3-2 and J is TRBJ2-1; the table's D call of TRBD1 was not tested on the DNA. TRBV3-2 is a documented pseudogene. CDR3 length: 16 amino acids. CDR3 in amino acids: CASSQDLQGDYNEQFF. In nucleotides, the CDR3 is TGTGCCAGCAGCCAAGATTTACAGGGTGACTACAATGAGCAGTTCTTC.

This clonotype was found many times. CDR3 DNA: TGTGCCATCAGTGAGTCTACAGCCTCTAACTATGGCTACACCTTC. It translates to CAISESTASNYGYTF. V is TRBV10-3 and J is TRBJ1-2; D uncertain. V lost 0 bases and J 0 bases, leaving 8 bases between the germline ends. The CDR3 loop spans 15 amino acids. Looked up from germline, CDR1 is ENHRY and CDR2 is SYGVKD.